This TCR beta chain was observed in a study of CD4 and CD8 cells across lung adenocarcinoma regions. TCRdb re-derived calls from the PCR reads in MiXCR, one entry per CDR3 protein. The sample shows about 16,000 distinct CDR3 sequences, around 52% of them seen only once. Donors had localized lung adenocarcinoma, a non-small cell lung cancer. V dropped 6 bases and J dropped 2 bases, with 20 bases sitting between them. Germline CDR1 reads MNHNS; CDR2 reads SASEGT. The CDR3 is made up of 17 amino acids. The chain combines TRBV6-1 with TRBJ1-5, with D hard to call. The sequenced sample consisted of CD8+ T cells from the center of a lung tumor. The TCR sequence derives from a female donor with lung adenocarcinoma. The CD4 and CD8 labels of this study may be unreliable. The CDR3 sequence is CASRTLSYRDGNQPQHF. The CDR3 DNA sequence: TGTGCCAGCAGAACCCTCTCGTATAGGGATGGCAATCAGCCCCAGCATTTT.